This record covers a single T cell receptor beta chain. Its target antigen remains unknown. No per-base quality is available; no much larger clone lies one base away. The CDR3 regions of human TCRbeta chains were analyzed by immunosequencing. Concerning the study's data processing: Repertoire TCRs were matched against a reference library of SARS-CoV-2-specific TCRs generated with the MIRA antigen-specificity platform. Breadth meant the fraction of unique TCRs that were SARS-CoV-2-associated, whereas depth meant the fraction of total T cells that were SARS-CoV-2-associated. Using the MIRA data, every spike-specific TCR was mapped to the spike region that the TCR reacted to and assigned to either a CD4 or a CD8 class. Log10-transformed breadth and depth values were compared by one-way ANOVA with Sidak's multiple comparisons tests. The table comes from immuneACCESS by way of TCRdb, which keeps in-frame sequences with V and J called. Part of the clones is missing from these tables; in studies checked, under half for an unresolved V gene and the rest for unknown reasons. The D gene and trimming were derived from the DNA, and the V and J assignments and clone size from that table. The sample has approximately 110,000 clones on record, less than 90% of them singletons. Approximately 9.2% of the sample belongs to the ten largest clones.

V trim: 4 bases; J trim: 0 bases; unmatched bases: 5. The CDR3 numbers 15 residues from cysteine through phenylalanine. The CDR3 DNA has 45 bases and is translated from base 1. The germline V gene encodes CDR1 SEHNR and CDR2 FQNEAQ (reference sequence). This entry comes from a study of T cell responses to AZD1222 COVID-19 vaccine (dated by TCRdb to the early 2020s). Context from the whole study: AZD1222 recipients with second doses at about 4 weeks or about 12 weeks were pooled, because spike-specific TCR depth and breadth did not differ between schedules. Trial participants were enrolled by age into subgroups of 18-55, 56-69 and 70-plus years, and about 150, 27 and 61 TCR-sequenced participants, respectively, were included in these subgroups. TCR sequencing was performed for about 250 trial participants, of whom around 200 were given two doses of AZD1222 and approximately 26 were given two doses of MenACWY control vaccine.

Reading the label with the study, this specimen's time point is: baseline before first vaccination. Samples from vaccinated people were obtained from the UK trials COV001 and COV002, which included a single-blind randomized controlled phase 2/3 trial of AZD1222 (ChAdOx1 nCoV-19) in healthy adults. Trial participant PBMC samples were collected at day 0 and day 28 after the second dose for TCRbeta chain sequencing. What the study reported, not specific to this receptor: Reportedly, almost half of the unique spike-specific TCRs recognized epitopes lying outside the regions that are mutated in the B.1.351 and B.1.1.7 variants. CD4 TCRs associated with the vaccine covered the entire spike protein, and the dominant responses were in regions 160-218 and 743-854. Most participants were white British and females outnumbered males, and the authors suggested that clonal diversity may have been underestimated. In the small 56-69-year group, the increase in depth fell short of significance, most likely because of low power. Spike-specific TCR breadth and depth rose significantly after two AZD1222 doses compared with day 0 and with MenACWY recipients. Only five or six AZD1222 recipients were SARS-CoV-2 seropositive at baseline, limiting conclusions about previously exposed vaccinees. Because no day 14 peak-response samples were available, the repertoires could be characterized only after the peak T cell response.

This clonotype was obtained from an adult in good health. The sequence joins TRBV7-9 to TRBJ2-7; TRBD1 aligns with 8 central bases. Sequenced material: peripheral blood, taken on day 0 of AZD1222 vaccination. The nucleotides are TGTGCCAGCAGCTCAGGACAGGGTAGCTCCTACGAGCAGTACTTC. Translated, this gives CASSSGQGSSYEQYF.